Listed below are T cell receptor beta chains from one sample, sequenced in a study of CXCR3-negative and CXCR3-positive naive CD8 T cells. TCRdb re-called the 5' RACE reads and shows each CDR3 protein once, DNA omitted. This sample's clone table lists over 150,000 distinct CDR3 sequences. The source material was naive CXCR3+ CD8+ T cells from blood. The receptors here all came from a human donor in good health. Some clones in this sample may be carry-over from other donors' samples. Both conserved end residues are part of each CDR3.

TRBJ2-6,TRBV6-5,CASSYTGSSSGANVLTF
TRBJ1-1,TRBV7-9,CASSLPGGTEAFF
TRBJ2-5,TRBV7-9,CASSSPAGQETQYF
TRBJ2-7,TRBV27,CASSLEVPGRGHEQYF
TRBJ2-5,TRBV5-1,CASSTFGRDQETQYF
TRBJ2-7,TRBV10-1,CASSEDTYEQYF
TRBJ1-6,TRBV14,CASSYRVPPLHF
TRBJ2-1,TRBV6-5,CASSLPDPYNEQFF
TRBJ2-7,TRBV28,CASSLRGDTYEQYF
TRBJ2-1,TRBV29-1,CSVGGGTPLNYNEQFF
TRBJ2-3,TRBV29-1,CSVTPPGLGTDTQYF
TRBJ2-7,TRBV28,CASSLRSTYEQYF
TRBJ2-1,TRBV5-4,CASSSGLNNEQFF
TRBJ2-7,TRBV6-2/TRBV6-3,CASSYSGTGPYEQYF
TRBJ2-7,TRBV7-2,CASSLGDTDYEQYF
TRBJ2-4,TRBV10-3,CAISEISGGLDIQYF
TRBJ2-5,TRBV14,CASSQETLAGHQETQYF
TRBJ2-4,TRBV11-2,CASSNIMTDIQYF
TRBJ2-7,TRBV28,CASSPRTGGYEQYF
TRBJ2-7,TRBV20-1,CSAAPSGQEAYEQYF
TRBJ2-7,TRBV9,CASSGTGTGPYEQYF
TRBJ2-7,TRBV24-1,CATSDLSAGEQYF
TRBJ1-1,TRBV7-2,CASSQWGVLEAFF
TRBJ2-7,TRBV11-3,CASRLKPPRSYEQYF
TRBJ2-3,TRBV7-3,CASRLPPTDTQYF
TRBJ2-7,TRBV20-1,CSASARARHEQYF
TRBJ1-1,TRBV28,CASSLSPYYAGGNTEAFF
TRBJ1-2,TRBV4-1,CASSQEGEGGNYGYTF
TRBJ2-1,TRBV3-1,CASSQVLGGYNEQFF
TRBJ1-3,TRBV4-3,CASSQDWRGYGTGNTIYF
TRBJ2-7,TRBV10-3,CAISEPDYEQYF
TRBJ2-3,TRBV29-1,CSVGHRGTDTQYF
TRBJ2-2,TRBV7-3,CASSTPGQGQNTGELFF
TRBJ2-7,TRBV11-1,CASSHGPSWALEQYF
TRBJ2-5,TRBV7-9,CASSFVAGAEETQYF
TRBJ2-3,TRBV4-3,CASSQVSTDTQYF
TRBJ2-2,TRBV7-9,CASSPLGQLLGGELFF
TRBJ1-5,TRBV28,CASSYGLGNQPQHF
TRBJ1-1,TRBV4-3,CASSQVFQGGAEAFF
TRBJ2-5,TRBV6-6,CASSYVGQETQYF
TRBJ1-2,TRBV20-1,CSARTGGDYGYTF
TRBJ1-2,TRBV4-1,CASSQDGWEDYGYTF
TRBJ1-1,TRBV27,CASRLQGVWTEAFF
TRBJ2-7,TRBV7-3,CASSPDGSSYEQYF
TRBJ2-7,TRBV29-1,CSVELRSSYEQYF
TRBJ2-7,TRBV9,CASSETGGAYEQYF
TRBJ2-7,TRBV7-9,CASSFLGQSSSYEQYF
TRBJ2-7,TRBV5-4,CASSGTSGSGSYEQYF
TRBJ2-1,TRBV28,CASSLSHSLTYNEQFF
TRBJ1-2,TRBV7-9,CASSPGDGYTF
TRBJ1-1,TRBV7-9,CASSRGGTEAFF
TRBJ1-2,TRBV4-3,CASSQDHANYGYTF
TRBJ2-7,TRBV28,CASRLGTSYEQYF